This T cell receptor beta chain was found in a study of cytomegalovirus exposure and HLA in healthy donors. General study findings and limits: Researchers catalogued about 160 TCR beta chains as cytomegalovirus-associated.

Remarks on this clone: Its antigen remains unidentified.

Produced via immunoSEQ multiplex PCR; TCRdb's table is partial and in-frame only. The table lists around 69,000 clones, nearly 96% of them singletons. CDR1 and CDR2 from the germline V gene are SGHAT and FQNNGV. V gave up 3 bases and J gave up 8 bases, with 7 bases separating them. The CDR3 is 12 residues long. This rearrangement joins TRBV11-2 to TRBJ1-4, with D unresolved. The source of this sequence is a woman aged 18-29 years in good health and CMV-seropositive. Material for sequencing was PBMCs. CDR3 sequence: CASSFEGEKLFF. The CDR3 bases are TGTGCCAGCAGCTTCGAGGGCGAAAAACTGTTTTTT.